This T cell receptor beta chain was sequenced during a study of T cells in Graves' hyperthyroidism and ophthalmopathy. CDR3 size: 14 residues. J was trimmed by 8 bases and V by 6 bases; bases with no gene match: 7. CDR1 DFQATT and CDR2 SNEGSKA come from the germline V gene (reference sequence). Patients having uncontrolled infection, another autoimmune disease, pregnancy or lactation were not included. Researchers took RNA transcripts and amplified the TCR beta CDR3 regions from them. A set of HTBI primers served as the primers for a first-round RT-PCR of the TCR CDR3. MiXCR, applied by TCRdb to the multiplex PCR reads, yields one record per CDR3 protein. This table has 500,000 to 800,000 distinct CDR3 sequences, just under 45% appearing once. Findings of the study overall: A model built on 13 V-J features separated ophthalmopathy from stable hyperthyroidism.

In this sample, this clonotype turned up many times. Antigen: not known. This chain uses TRBV20-1 with TRBJ1-6, with 10 positions matching TRBD1. This clonotype was obtained from an adult man with Graves' disease, either hyperthyroidism or ophthalmopathy (not recorded which). The sequencing input was peripheral blood or thyroid tissue (not recorded which). The CDR3 here is CSAAPGQGHSPLHF. The CDR3 nucleotides read TGCAGTGCCGCGCCGGGACAGGGGCATTCACCCCTCCACTTT.